This is a list of T cell receptor beta chains from one sample in a study of cytomegalovirus exposure and HLA in healthy donors. Sequencing used immunoSEQ multiplex PCR; TCRdb keeps in-frame clones, though not all of them. Of approximately 180,000 clones in the sample, roughly four fifths were seen once. The sequenced material came from PBMCs. The receptors come from a woman aged 18 to 35 in good health and CMV-seronegative. The CDR3 runs from the conserved cysteine through the conserved F or W. Each record gives: V gene, D gene, J gene, clone size, CDR3 protein, CDR3 DNA. D genes are given only for firm matches. Only some rows state a clone size, as once, few, many or a class for expanded clones.

TRBV6-1	.	TRBJ1-1	.	CASTPRQAYRSFF	TGTGCCAGTACCCCGCGACAGGCCTACCGAAGTTTCTTT
TRBV7-2	TRBD1	TRBJ2-3	.	CASSSRTGSTDTQYF	TGTGCCAGCAGCTCCCGGACAGGCAGCACAGATACGCAGTATTTT
TRBV6-5	TRBD2	TRBJ2-7	.	CASSYASGRAEQYF	TGTGCCAGCAGTTACGCCAGCGGGAGAGCCGAGCAGTACTTC
TRBV28	TRBD2	TRBJ2-5	.	CASSRPPGGGMETQYF	TGTGCCAGCAGTCGACCCCCGGGGGGAGGGATGGAGACCCAGTACTTC
TRBV28	TRBD2	TRBJ2-1	.	CASSSGTSGIDEQFF	TGTGCCAGCAGTTCTGGGACTAGCGGGATAGATGAGCAGTTCTTC
TRBV7-9	.	TRBJ2-7	.	CASSLGRRHPYEQYF	TGTGCCAGCTCCTTGGGGCGGCGCCACCCCTACGAGCAGTACTTC
TRBV14	.	TRBJ2-7	.	CASSLVLVHEQYF	TGTGCCAGCAGCCTGGTACTAGTTCACGAGCAGTACTTC
TRBV19	TRBD1	TRBJ2-7	.	CATRDSSYEQYF	TGTGCCACCCGGGACAGCTCCTACGAGCAGTACTTC
TRBV6-6	.	TRBJ1-5	.	CASSYAQNSNQPQHF	TGTGCCAGCAGTTACGCGCAAAATAGCAATCAGCCCCAGCATTTT
TRBV7-9	TRBD1	TRBJ2-5	.	CASSPGQGNQETQYF	TGTGCCAGCAGCCCAGGACAGGGGAACCAAGAGACCCAGTACTTC
TRBV4-3	TRBD2	TRBJ2-5	.	CASSRLLAEKETQYF	TGCGCCAGCAGCCGCCTGCTAGCGGAGAAGGAGACCCAGTACTTC
TRBV19	.	TRBJ1-5	.	CASSIAAGNQPQHF	TGTGCCAGTAGTATCGCCGCAGGGAATCAGCCCCAGCATTTT
TRBV7-6	.	TRBJ2-2	few	CASSHRTEELFF	TGTGCCAGCAGCCATAGAACCGAGGAGCTGTTTTTT
TRBV9	TRBD2	TRBJ2-5	.	CASSPGTSGETQYF	TGTGCCAGCAGCCCCGGGACTAGCGGAGAGACCCAGTACTTC
TRBV2	.	TRBJ2-4	.	CASSPRPGSWDIQYF	TGTGCCAGCAGTCCAAGGCCCGGGAGTTGGGACATTCAGTACTTC
TRBV5-6	TRBD2	TRBJ2-1	once	CASSFALAGNYNEQFF	TGTGCCAGCAGCTTCGCACTAGCGGGAAACTACAATGAGCAGTTCTTC
TRBV5-6	.	TRBJ1-2	.	CASSFELGAYGYTF	TGTGCCAGCAGCTTTGAGCTGGGGGCCTATGGCTACACCTTC
TRBV7-6	TRBD2	TRBJ2-1	.	CASSLPSGGYNEQFF	TGTGCCAGCAGCTTACCTAGCGGGGGATACAATGAGCAGTTCTTC
TRBV5-6	.	TRBJ1-5	once	CASSGGGTGNQPQHF	TGTGCCAGCAGCGGGGGGGGGACGGGCAATCAGCCCCAGCATTTT
TRBV4-3	TRBD2	TRBJ2-1	.	CASSQDPGTSGNNEQFF	TGCGCCAGCAGCCAAGACCCCGGGACTAGCGGTAACAATGAGCAGTTCTTC
TRBV4-3	.	TRBJ2-1	.	CASSRARGGQDNEQFF	TGCGCCAGCAGCCGCGCTAGGGGGGGGCAAGACAATGAGCAGTTCTTC
TRBV12-5	TRBD1	TRBJ2-3	.	CASGLGQGETDTQYF	TGTGCTAGTGGTTTGGGACAGGGTGAGACAGATACGCAGTATTTT
TRBV11-2	.	TRBJ2-7	.	CASSLNGYEQYF	TGTGCCAGCAGCTTAAACGGCTACGAGCAGTACTTC
TRBV5-1	.	TRBJ1-2	.	CASNRDDYGYTF	TGCGCCAGCAACAGGGACGACTATGGCTACACCTTC
TRBV29-1	.	TRBJ2-1	few	CSVEAGEYNEQFF	TGCAGCGTTGAAGCGGGAGAATACAATGAGCAGTTCTTC
TRBV28	TRBD1	TRBJ2-3	.	CASSGADTGQGTDTQYF	TGTGCCAGCAGCGGCGCGGATACGGGACAGGGCACAGATACGCAGTATTTT
TRBV11-2	.	TRBJ2-1	once	CASSLEAGVHNEQFF	TGTGCCAGCAGCTTAGAGGCAGGGGTTCACAATGAGCAGTTCTTC
TRBV28	TRBD2	TRBJ2-3	.	CASSLTSGRGPDTQYF	TGTGCCAGCAGTTTAACTAGCGGGAGGGGGCCAGATACGCAGTATTTT
TRBV2	TRBD1	TRBJ1-1	.	CASSEWADHRQGAIEAFF	TGTGCCAGCAGTGAGTGGGCCGATCATCGACAGGGGGCGATTGAAGCTTTCTTT
TRBV30	TRBD1	TRBJ1-6	.	CAWDWDSYNSPLHF	TGTGCCTGGGACTGGGACAGTTACAATTCACCCCTCCACTTT
TRBV6-5	.	TRBJ2-1	.	CASSRLGQSYNEQFF	TGTGCCAGCAGCCGGCTGGGACAATCCTACAATGAGCAGTTCTTC
TRBV19	.	TRBJ1-1	.	CASSIRLVGNTEAFF	TGTGCCAGTAGTATACGCCTCGTCGGGAACACTGAAGCTTTCTTT
TRBV7-9	TRBD2	TRBJ2-3	few	CASSLWLAGGGDTQYF	TGTGCCAGCAGCTTATGGCTAGCGGGAGGAGGAGATACGCAGTATTTT
TRBV27	TRBD2	TRBJ2-1	once	CASRKPGTSAVF	TGTGCCAGCAGGAAACCCGGGACTAGCGCCGTCTTC
TRBV6-4	TRBD2	TRBJ2-3	.	CASSVAGDPDTQYF	TGTGCCAGCAGTGTGGCGGGAGATCCAGATACGCAGTATTTT
TRBV7-2	TRBD2	TRBJ2-2	.	CASSWGPGGGTGELFF	TGTGCCAGCAGCTGGGGGCCGGGGGGGGGCACCGGGGAGCTGTTTTTT
TRBV30	TRBD1	TRBJ1-6	.	CACPKAGGYSPLHF	TGTGCCTGCCCCAAGGCAGGGGGCTATTCACCCCTCCACTTT
TRBV19	TRBD1	TRBJ2-7	.	CASSRTGTSYEQYF	TGTGCCAGTAGCAGGACAGGAACGTCCTACGAGCAGTACTTC
TRBV25-1	.	TRBJ1-4	.	CASSGPLGHLLFF	TGTGCCAGCAGTGGGCCATTGGGACACTTACTGTTTTTT
TRBV5-4	.	TRBJ1-3	.	CASSLDRAGNTIYF	TGTGCCAGCAGCTTGGACAGGGCTGGAAACACCATATATTTT
TRBV7-9	TRBD2	TRBJ2-1	once	CASSPGAGVGSDEQFF	TGTGCCAGCAGCCCCGGGGCGGGAGTGGGGTCCGATGAGCAGTTCTTC
TRBV9	.	TRBJ2-4	.	CASSALPAGENIQYF	TGTGCCAGCAGCGCACTCCCGGCCGGGGAAAACATTCAGTACTTC
TRBV10-3	.	TRBJ1-3	.	CAISEPRVSGNTIYF	TGTGCCATCAGTGAGCCGAGGGTCTCTGGAAACACCATATATTTT
TRBV11-2	TRBD1	TRBJ2-3	once	CASSLPTGTTDTQYF	TGTGCCAGCAGCTTACCGACAGGGACCACAGATACGCAGTATTTT
TRBV11-2	TRBD2	TRBJ2-3	.	CASSLVAGGSDTQYF	TGTGCCAGCAGCTTAGTGGCGGGAGGGTCAGATACGCAGTATTTT
TRBV18	TRBD2	TRBJ2-1	.	CASSLGTSVLVF	TGTGCCAGCTCCCTTGGGACTAGCGTTTTGGTCTTC
TRBV15	TRBD1	TRBJ2-7	.	CATGQGLGYEQYF	TGTGCCACCGGACAGGGGTTAGGCTACGAGCAGTACTTC
TRBV30	.	TRBJ2-7	.	CAWSIWGQYEQYF	TGTGCCTGGAGTATCTGGGGCCAATACGAGCAGTACTTC
TRBV13	TRBD2	TRBJ2-1	.	CASSFFGLADNEQFF	TGTGCCAGCAGCTTCTTCGGACTAGCGGACAATGAGCAGTTCTTC
TRBV28	.	TRBJ2-3	.	CASSTRPRGRTDTQYF	TGTGCCAGCAGTACCCGTCCCAGGGGTCGCACAGATACGCAGTATTTT
TRBV6-1	TRBD1	TRBJ1-2	few	CASRTGNYGYTF	TGTGCCAGCAGGACAGGGAACTATGGCTACACCTTC
TRBV7-8	TRBD2	TRBJ2-7	few	CASSLVASGVTYEQYF	TGTGCCAGCAGCTTAGTAGCTAGCGGGGTCACCTACGAGCAGTACTTC
TRBV6-6	TRBD2	TRBJ2-7	.	CASGGLAGFEQYF	TGTGCCAGCGGGGGGCTAGCGGGATTCGAGCAGTACTTC
TRBV6-1	TRBD1	TRBJ2-3	.	CASKVDRGLLDTQYF	TGTGCCAGCAAGGTTGACAGGGGGCTTTTAGATACGCAGTATTTT
TRBV4-1	.	TRBJ1-3	.	CASSQEGGGSGNTIYF	TGCGCCAGCAGCCAAGAGGGGGGTGGCTCTGGAAACACCATATATTTT
TRBV27	.	TRBJ2-4	.	CASRARGEWAKNIQYF	TGTGCCAGTCGGGCCAGGGGGGAGTGGGCCAAAAACATTCAGTACTTC
TRBV30	.	TRBJ2-3	.	CAWGRQGGSTDTQYF	TGTGCCTGGGGACGACAGGGAGGAAGCACAGATACGCAGTATTTT
TRBV5-1	TRBD2	TRBJ2-3	.	CASSHDPGLAGAEDTQYF	TGCGCCAGCAGCCACGACCCGGGACTAGCGGGAGCGGAAGATACGCAGTATTTT
TRBV27	.	TRBJ2-7	.	CASSLQILDEQYF	TGTGCCAGCAGTTTACAGATCCTAGACGAGCAGTACTTC